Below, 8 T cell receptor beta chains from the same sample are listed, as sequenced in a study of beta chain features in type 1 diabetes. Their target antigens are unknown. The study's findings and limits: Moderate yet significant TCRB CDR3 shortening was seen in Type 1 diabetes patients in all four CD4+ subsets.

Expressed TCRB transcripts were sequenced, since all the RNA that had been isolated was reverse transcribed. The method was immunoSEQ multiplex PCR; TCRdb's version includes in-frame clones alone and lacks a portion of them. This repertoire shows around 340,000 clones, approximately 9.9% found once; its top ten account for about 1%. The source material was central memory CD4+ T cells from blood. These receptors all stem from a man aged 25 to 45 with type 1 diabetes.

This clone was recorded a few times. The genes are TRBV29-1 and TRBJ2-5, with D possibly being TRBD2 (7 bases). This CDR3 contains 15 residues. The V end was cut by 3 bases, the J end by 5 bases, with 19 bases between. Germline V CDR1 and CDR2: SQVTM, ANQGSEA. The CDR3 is CSVDLAGAPRETQYF. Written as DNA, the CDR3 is TGCAGCGTTGATCTTGCGGGGGCCCCCCGGGAGACCCAGTACTTC. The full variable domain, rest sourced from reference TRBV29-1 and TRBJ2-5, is SAVISQKPSRDICQRGTSLTIQCQVDSQVTMMFWYRQQPGQSLTLIATANQGSEATYESGFVIDKFPISRPNLTFSTLTVSNMSPEDSSIYLCSVDLAGAPRETQYFGPGTRLLVL.

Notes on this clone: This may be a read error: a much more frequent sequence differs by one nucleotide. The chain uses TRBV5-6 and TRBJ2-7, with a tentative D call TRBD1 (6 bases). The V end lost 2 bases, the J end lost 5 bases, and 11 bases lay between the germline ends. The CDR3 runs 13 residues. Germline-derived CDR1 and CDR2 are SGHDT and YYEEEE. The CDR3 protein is CASSLNRVDEQYF. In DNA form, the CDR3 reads TGTGCCAGCAGCTTAAACAGGGTCGACGAGCAGTACTTC.

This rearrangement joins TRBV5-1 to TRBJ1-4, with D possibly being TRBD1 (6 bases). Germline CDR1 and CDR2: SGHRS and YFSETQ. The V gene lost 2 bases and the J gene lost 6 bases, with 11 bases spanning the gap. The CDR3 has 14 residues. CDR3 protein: CASSFGRGDEKLFF. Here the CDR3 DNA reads TGCGCCAGCAGCTTCGGCAGGGGAGATGAAAAACTGTTTTTT.

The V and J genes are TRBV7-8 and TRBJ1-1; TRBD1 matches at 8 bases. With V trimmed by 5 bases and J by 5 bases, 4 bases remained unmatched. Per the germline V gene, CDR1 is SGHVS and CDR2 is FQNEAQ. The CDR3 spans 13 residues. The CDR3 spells CASSEDRETEAFF. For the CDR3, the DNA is TGTGCCAGCAGCGAGGACAGGGAAACTGAAGCTTTCTTT.

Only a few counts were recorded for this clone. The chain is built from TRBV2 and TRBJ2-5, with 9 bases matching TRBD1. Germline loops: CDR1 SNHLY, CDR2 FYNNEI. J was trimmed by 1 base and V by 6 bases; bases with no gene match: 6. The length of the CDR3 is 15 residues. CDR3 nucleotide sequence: TGTGCCAGCAGGGCACAGGGGGCGATCCAAGAGACCCAGTACTTC. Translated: CASRAQGAIQETQYF. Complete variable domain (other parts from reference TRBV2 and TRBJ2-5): EPEVTQTPSHQVTQMGQEVILRCVPISNHLYFYWYRQILGQKVEFLVSFYNNEISEKSEIFDDQFSVERPDGSNFTLKIRSTKLEDSAMYFCASRAQGAIQETQYFGPGTRLLVL.

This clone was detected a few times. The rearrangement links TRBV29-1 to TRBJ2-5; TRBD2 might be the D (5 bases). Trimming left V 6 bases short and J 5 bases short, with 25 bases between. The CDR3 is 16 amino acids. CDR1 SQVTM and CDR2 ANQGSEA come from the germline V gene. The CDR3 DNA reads TGCAGCGTAGGAGGCGGTGAAAGGGTCCGTGGTGAGACCCAGTACTTC. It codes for CSVGGGERVRGETQYF.

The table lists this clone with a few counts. In nucleotides, the CDR3 is TGTGCCAGCACCCCTTCCCAGGCGAGCAATCAGCCCCAGCATTTT. This codes for CASTPSQASNQPQHF. This chain links TRBV28 with TRBJ1-5, with unresolved D. V was shortened by 7 bases and J by 1 base, with 14 bases between the two germline ends. Looked up from germline, CDR1 is MDHEN and CDR2 is SYDVKM. The CDR3 has 15 amino acids.

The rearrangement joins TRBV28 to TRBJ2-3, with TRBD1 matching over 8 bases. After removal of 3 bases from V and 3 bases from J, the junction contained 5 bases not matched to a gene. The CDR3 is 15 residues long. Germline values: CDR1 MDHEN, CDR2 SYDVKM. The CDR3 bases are TGTGCCAGCAGTTTCCCCAGGGGGCAGACAGATACGCAGTATTTT. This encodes CASSFPRGQTDTQYF.